This TCR beta chain was identified in a study of T cell responses to AZD1222 COVID-19 vaccine. Study-wide results and limits: AZD1222 recipients seropositive at baseline numbered only five or six.

With regard to this clone: The antigen is not known. Other DNA variants within this sample encode the same CDR3.

This CDR3 is 15 amino acids long. Trimming took 0 bases from V and 1 from J, leaving 5 bases between them. Germline loops: CDR1 SGHRS, CDR2 YFSETQ. The repertoire was sequenced with immunoSEQ multiplex PCR; TCRdb's copy has only in-frame clones and lacks some. In the table there are about 100,000 clones, about 86% of which are singletons. This receptor was obtained from an adult in good health. The V gene is TRBV5-1, the J gene TRBJ2-6; D is perhaps TRBD1 (5 bases). The input for sequencing was peripheral blood, taken on day 0 of AZD1222 vaccination. The CDR3 loop reads CASSLAGSGANVLTF. CDR3 bases: TGCGCCAGCAGCTTGGCAGGGTCTGGGGCCAACGTCCTGACTTTC.